This section outlines one T cell receptor (beta chain) sequence together with its context. Its target is unknown. The junction had 2 bases not matched to a gene; V was cut back by 2 bases and J by 6 bases. CDR3 length equals 15 residues. Germline V gene lookup returns CDR1 MNHNS and CDR2 SASEGT. The sample belongs to a study of shared clonotypes between healthy human individuals. Deep-level assay runs were performed. Using immunoSEQ multiplex PCR, the repertoire was profiled, and TCRdb retains in-frame clones only, with some absent. The sample shows about 95,000 clones, roughly 69% of them seen only once. Study outcomes and limitations: Collection of samples was limited to blood; tissue repertoires likely differ.

The TCR sequence derives from a man younger than 45 in good health. The J gene is TRBJ1-6, the V gene TRBV6-1; 9 bases line up with TRBD1. Input material: memory CD8+ T cells sorted from blood. Stated subset: CD45RO+ cells pooled with CCR7-negative TemRA cells. The CDR3 loop is CASSEPTGGNSPLHF. CDR3 nucleotide sequence: TGTGCCAGCAGTGAACCGACAGGGGGTAATTCACCCCTCCACTTT.